This T cell receptor (beta chain) stems from a study of blood T cell repertoires in COVID-19. The germline V gene has CDR1 MGHDK and CDR2 SYGVNS. The V end was cut by 3 bases, the J end by 8 bases, with 16 bases between. There are 15 residues in the CDR3. Using immunoSEQ multiplex PCR, the repertoire was profiled, and TCRdb retains in-frame clones only, with some absent. The sample includes about 250,000 clones, approximately 90% seen only once; the top ten take about 9.3%. This clone appeared a single time. Material: PBMCs or T cells enriched from blood (not recorded which). The chain couples TRBV25-1 to TRBJ1-4; maybe TRBD1 (5 bases). The TCR was taken from a man aged 35 to 55 who had recovered from COVID-19. CDR3 in amino acids: CASSEPGEEGEKLFF. CDR3 nucleotides: TGTGCCAGCAGTGAGCCGGGGGAGGAGGGCGAAAAACTGTTTTTT.